The T cell receptor beta chain under discussion was sequenced for a study of CD8 T cells in Susac syndrome. TCR beta sequences were obtained from blood CD8+ and CD4+ T cells. Reverse transcription used roughly 0.5 to 1 ug RNA and random hexamers. An immunoSEQ multiplex PCR generated amplified TCR beta CDR3 products spanning 54 Vbeta and 13 Jbeta. TCRdb re-analysed the immunoSEQ multiplex PCR reads in MiXCR, keeping a single row per CDR3 protein. The sample lists about 160,000 distinct CDR3 sequences, around 93% occurring once. This CDR3 has 13 residues. Trimming took 1 base from V and 7 from J, leaving 10 bases between them. The germline CDR1 and CDR2 sequences are SEHNR and FQNEAQ (reference sequence).

The gene calls are TRBV7-9 and TRBJ1-1, with unresolved D. This TCR came from a human donor in good health. Sample: CD4+ T cells from PBMCs. The CDR3 region is CASSLEVSSEAFF. CDR3 bases: TGTGCCAGCAGCTTAGAGGTATCGAGTGAAGCTTTCTTT.